The next 24 T cell receptor beta chains were all read from a single sample in a study of blood T cells in healthy people across ages. The use of a sample-barcoded 5' primer and a J-beta primer mix characterized a second PCR of about 7 to 12 cycles. TCRdb re-called the 5' RACE reads with MiXCR, one entry per CDR3 protein. Of around 780,000 distinct CDR3 sequences in the sample, roughly 25% were seen once. The sample also formed part of further work on T cells of mothers and their children.

The sequenced sample was blood. The receptors here all came from a boy aged 10-17 years in good health.

This sequence joins TRBV27 and TRBJ1-2; a possible D gene is TRBD1 (5 bases). In germline, CDR1 is MNHEY, CDR2 SMNVEV (reference sequence). This CDR3 contains 13 residues. V was shortened by 5 bases and J by 10 bases, with 17 bases between the two germline ends. In DNA, the CDR3 is TGTGCCAGCAGTCCACCTCTCAGGGATACCTACACCTTC. The encoded protein is CASSPPLRDTYTF.

This clonotype was seen a few times. This rearrangement joins TRBV15 to TRBJ2-5; TRBD2 matches at 10 bases. The junction had 3 bases not matched to a gene; V was cut back by 1 base and J by 4 bases. The CDR3 extends over 15 amino acids. Germline values: CDR1 LNHNV, CDR2 YYDKDF (reference sequence). CDR3 sequence reads: CATSRAASGGETQYF. DNA for the CDR3: TGTGCCACCAGCAGAGCGGCTAGCGGGGGAGAGACCCAGTACTTC.

The chain joins TRBV6-5 to TRBJ2-1, with 10 bases matching TRBD1. The CDR3 sequence is 15 residues long. V dropped 5 bases and J dropped 5; count of bases not matched to a gene: 6. Germline V gene lookup returns CDR1 MNHEY and CDR2 SVGAGI. The CDR3 loop reads CASSPGTGVHNEQFF. In nucleotides, the CDR3 is TGTGCCAGCAGTCCCGGGACAGGGGTCCACAATGAGCAGTTCTTC.

The table lists this clonotype with a few counts. The chain is built from TRBV2 and TRBJ2-5; a possible D gene is TRBD2 (5 bases). V gave up 6 bases and J gave up 2 bases, with 13 bases separating them. CDR1 and CDR2 (germline): SNHLY, FYNNEI. The CDR3 spans 14 residues. The CDR3 coding sequence is TGTGCCAGCAGCCGAGCGGTGAGGCAAGAGACCCAGTACTTC. Translating it yields CASSRAVRQETQYF.

In its sample, this clonotype was seen a few times. The genes are TRBV6-5 and TRBJ1-6; possible D gene TRBD1, 5 bases. V gave up 10 bases and J gave up 4 bases, with 17 bases separating them. Germline-derived CDR1 and CDR2 are MNHEY and SVGAGI. CDR3 length: 15 amino acids. The chain's CDR3 is CATWGGGSYNSPLHF. The CDR3 region has the DNA TGTGCCACCTGGGGGGGAGGGTCTTATAATTCACCCCTCCACTTT.

There are a few counts of this clonotype. The chain couples TRBV7-7 to TRBJ2-2; D call uncertain. Germline V gene sequence: CDR1 SSHAT, CDR2 FNYEAQ (reference sequence). Trimming left V 5 bases short and J 2 bases short, with 9 bases between. This CDR3 spans 14 amino acids. This CDR3 is CASSAGTNTGELFF. The CDR3 nucleotides read TGTGCCAGCAGCGCCGGCACTAACACCGGGGAGCTGTTTTTT.

This clonotype has just a few counts. V is TRBV12-3 or TRBV12-4 and J is TRBJ2-3; D is unresolved. Trimming removed 6 bases at V and 0 bases at J, with 16 bases between. CDR3 length equals 16 residues. CDR3 bases: TGTGCCAGCAGGACCGGACGAAGCTCTAGCACAGATACGCAGTATTTT. It codes for CASRTGRSSSTDTQYF.

The genes are TRBV7-3 and TRBJ1-1; D is perhaps TRBD1 (5 bases). This CDR3 spans 17 amino acids. V lost 2 bases and J lost 0, with 16 bases in between. Per germline, CDR1 SGHTA and CDR2 FQGTGA. For the CDR3, the DNA is TGTGCCAGCAGCTTATCGGTACCAGGGACTCTGAACACTGAAGCTTTCTTT. Amino acids: CASSLSVPGTLNTEAFF.

This clonotype showed up just a few times. This rearrangement joins TRBV2 to TRBJ2-5, with D uncertain. This CDR3 region has 14 residues. The germline gives CDR1 SNHLY, CDR2 FYNNEI. Trimming cost V 4 bases and J 1 base, with 10 bases left between them. The CDR3 nucleotides are TGTGCCAGCAGTGGATGGGCCGCCCAAGAGACCCAGTACTTC. It yields the protein CASSGWAAQETQYF.

The chain uses TRBV29-1 and TRBJ2-3; the D gene is possibly TRBD1 (6 bases). V was pared by 7 bases and J by 3 bases, with 17 bases between. This CDR3 is 14 amino acids long. Germline values: CDR1 SQVTM, CDR2 ANQGSEA. The CDR3 region is CSARWDTFTDTQYF. The DNA of the CDR3 is TGCAGCGCTCGATGGGACACCTTTACAGATACGCAGTATTTT.

This clonotype showed up just a few times. The chain carries TRBV29-1 and TRBJ2-3; no clear D gene. Germline V gene data show CDR1 as SQVTM and CDR2 as ANQGSEA. V was cut by 4 bases and J by 2 bases, with 13 bases left in between. CDR3 length: 14 amino acids. This CDR3 reads CSVGSGTITDTQYF. The CDR3 nucleotides read TGCAGCGTTGGTTCCGGAACTATCACAGATACGCAGTATTTT.

CDR3 region: CASSLVGAGPADTQYF. The CDR3, as DNA: TGCGCCAGCAGCTTGGTTGGTGCGGGGCCGGCGGATACGCAGTATTTT. The chain uses TRBV5-1 and TRBJ2-3; weak D call: TRBD2 (6 bases). Germline CDR1 is SGHRS and CDR2 is YFSETQ. V was pared by 0 bases and J by 6 bases, with 17 bases between. The CDR3 is made up of 16 amino acids. Full variable domain (outside the CDR3, taken from reference TRBV5-1 and TRBJ2-3): KAGVTQTPRYLIKTRGQQVTLSCSPISGHRSVSWYQQTPGQGLQFLFEYFSETQRNKGNFPGRFSGRQFSNSRSEMNVSTLELGDSALYLCASSLVGAGPADTQYFGPGTRLTVL.

The V call is TRBV12-3 or TRBV12-4, the J call TRBJ1-2; the D gene is possibly TRBD1 (6 bases). The CDR3 is 12 amino acids. The V end lost 4 bases, the J end lost 8 bases, and 11 bases lay between the germline ends. CDR3 sequence: CASSSRDNGYTF. DNA of the CDR3: TGTGCCAGCAGTTCCCGGGACAACGGCTACACCTTC.

This clonotype showed up just a few times. The chain joins TRBV6-1 to TRBJ1-2; D unclear. CDR1 is MNHNS and CDR2 is SASEGT in the germline V gene. The CDR3 is made up of 18 amino acids. Deletions cut 7 bases from V and 4 bases from J, with 28 bases between. CDR3 DNA: TGTGCCAGCATCGGGTCCCGGGCAGCGACTAAAAAAGGCTATGGCTACACCTTC. Its translation is CASIGSRAATKKGYGYTF.

This clonotype appeared a few times. The CDR3 DNA is TGCAGCGTTGAACGCGGGACAGTGAACACTGAAGCTTTCTTT. Amino acids: CSVERGTVNTEAFF. The chain employs TRBV29-1 and TRBJ1-1; 7 nucleotides line up with TRBD1. Germline V gene data show CDR1 as SQVTM and CDR2 as ANQGSEA. This CDR3 has 14 amino acids. The V segment lost 2 bases and the J segment 0 bases; nucleotides outside the gene matches: 3.

Worth noting for this clonotype: At one end, the junction sequence differs from germline, possibly due to a read error. V usage is TRBV7-9 and J usage is TRBJ2-7, with TRBD1 matching over 9 bases. This CDR3 has 18 amino acids. CDR1 SEHNR and CDR2 FQNEAQ come from the germline V gene (reference sequence). CDR3: CASSSKPGQGGSPYEQYF. The DNA of the CDR3 is TGTGCCAGCAGCTCCAAACCGGGACAGGGAGGGTCTCCCTACGAACAGTACTTC.

There are a few counts of this clonotype. The CDR3 loop reads CSARTGDLLRDEQYF. The CDR3, as DNA: TGCAGTGCTCGGACAGGGGACCTCTTACGGGACGAGCAGTACTTC. This sequence joins TRBV20-1 and TRBJ2-7; TRBD1 matches 9 bases. The CDR3 has 15 amino acids. The V segment lost 5 bases and the J segment 5 bases; nucleotides outside the gene matches: 13. From germline, CDR1 is DFQATT and CDR2 SNEGSKA (reference sequence).

The genes are TRBV5-1 and TRBJ1-1, with D perhaps TRBD1 (6 bases). Germline-derived CDR1 and CDR2 are SGHRS and YFSETQ. The CDR3 totals 14 residues. V lost 6 bases and J lost 3, with 15 bases in between. The CDR3 spells CASTLRGIDTEAFF. In DNA, the CDR3 is TGCGCCAGCACCCTGAGGGGGATTGACACTGAAGCTTTCTTT.

This clonotype showed up just a few times. In DNA form, the CDR3 reads TGTGCCAGCAGCTCCGGACAGGCCCAAAACATTCAGTACTTC. Translating it yields CASSSGQAQNIQYF. J is TRBJ2-4 and V is TRBV7-9; 7 positions agree with TRBD1. There are 14 residues in the CDR3. Germline values: CDR1 SEHNR, CDR2 FQNEAQ (reference sequence). V shed 4 bases, J shed 5 bases, and the junction held 5 bases outside the gene matches. Complete variable domain (other parts from reference TRBV7-9 and TRBJ2-4): DTGVSQNPRHKITKRGQNVTFRCDPISEHNRLYWYRQTLGQGPEFLTYFQNEAQLEKSRLLSDRFSAERPKGSFSTLEIQRTEQGDSAMYLCASSSGQAQNIQYFGAGTRLSVL.

This chain uses TRBV2 with TRBJ2-7, with TRBD1 matching over 12 bases. Germline trimming cut 5 bases from V and 6 bases from J; bases unmatched to any gene: 11. The length of the CDR3 is 16 residues. Germline V CDR1 and CDR2: SNHLY, FYNNEI. CDR3 amino acids: CASSSGTGGLPLEQYF. The CDR3 coding sequence is TGTGCCAGCAGTTCTGGGACAGGGGGCCTCCCTCTCGAGCAGTACTTC.

The V call is TRBV28, the J call TRBJ2-1; TRBD2 matches 10 bases. The V gene's germline CDR1 is MDHEN and CDR2 SYDVKM. The CDR3 contains 15 residues. Losses at the gene ends were 7 bases for V and 10 bases for J; bases not matched to a gene: 13. DNA for the CDR3: TGTGCCAGCATTAGACAAAGCGGGGGGGGGAACGAGCAGTTCTTC. Translating it yields CASIRQSGGGNEQFF.

The chain combines TRBV20-1 with TRBJ2-1, with D possibly TRBD2 on 6 matching bases. With the DNA end fitting TRBJ2-7 better, the J assignment may be wrong. Germline V lookup: CDR1 DFQATT, CDR2 SNEGSKA (reference sequence). CDR3 size: 16 residues. CDR3 coding DNA: TGCAGTGCTAGGGGGGTTGTCGGCGGGGCCTCCTACGAGCAGTACTTC. Protein sequence: CSARGVVGGASYEQYF.

This clonotype has a handful of counts. At one end the junction does not follow the germline gene, possibly because of a read error. The V call is TRBV11-2, the J call TRBJ2-5, with 7 bases lining up with TRBD2. The CDR3 has 17 amino acids. Germline V CDR1 and CDR2: SGHAT, FQNNGV. The CDR3: CASSPQVRAGYQEAQYF. In DNA form, the CDR3 reads TGTGCCAGCAGCCCCCAAGTGCGAGCGGGGTACCAAGAGGCCCAGTACTTC.

The rearrangement uses TRBV27 and TRBJ1-5; no definite D call. The CDR3 loop spans 14 amino acids. The V gene's germline CDR1 is MNHEY and CDR2 SMNVEV (reference sequence). V lost 5 bases to trimming and J lost 2 bases, with 10 bases between them. The CDR3 sequence is CASSPRAGNQPQHF. CDR3 coding DNA: TGTGCCAGCAGTCCCCGAGCTGGCAATCAGCCCCAGCATTTT.